This TCR beta chain was found in a study of read filtering for tumor transcriptome and immune sequencing. The library was built from around 0.4 ug RNA with molecular barcoded adaptors for alpha/delta and beta/gamma chains. TCRdb processed the reads anew with MiXCR; each CDR3 protein has one entry. The sample holds about 86,000 distinct CDR3 sequences, over 9% seen once. This clonotype was seen repeatedly, ten times or more. Trimming left V 5 bases short and J 1 base short, with 20 bases between. Germline values: CDR1 SGHTA, CDR2 FQGNSA. The CDR3 is 18 amino acids. The receptor was isolated from a donor over 35 with multiple myeloma. The sample taken for sequencing was a population of CD138-negative cells sorted from bone marrow. This sequence joins TRBV7-2 and TRBJ2-2; D is possibly TRBD1 (5 bases). The CDR3 nucleotides are TGTGCCAGCAGCCCTTCAGCAATGTTAGGGGTGAACACCGGGGAGCTGTTTTTT. It specifies CASSPSAMLGVNTGELFF.